Listed below are T cell receptor beta chains from one sample, sequenced in a study of T cell responses to AZD1222 COVID-19 vaccine. The table came from immunoSEQ multiplex PCR; TCRdb's copy has only in-frame clones and leaves some out. The sample has roughly 140,000 clones; 85% to 95% are singletons. This material consisted of peripheral blood, taken after recovery from COVID-19. These receptors came from an adult who had recovered from COVID-19. CDR3s include the opening cysteine and the closing phenylalanine or tryptophan. The D gene is left open where the match is weak. For some rows the clone size is stated as once, few or many, or as a class when expanded; others skip it.

CDR3nt: TGTGCCAGTTCCCCCTGGGACATACTTAGCAATCAGCCCCAGCATTTT; CDR3aa: CASSPWDILSNQPQHF; abundance: NA; d_gene: NA; v_gene: TRBV19; j_gene: TRBJ1-5
CDR3nt: TGTGCCAGCAGTTTGGGGCCCAGTGAGAACTACGAGCAGTACTTC; CDR3aa: CASSLGPSENYEQYF; abundance: NA; d_gene: NA; v_gene: TRBV27; j_gene: TRBJ2-7
CDR3nt: TGTGCCTGGACGGGTAAGGCGGTTATCTTCTACGAGCAGTACTTC; CDR3aa: CAWTGKAVIFYEQYF; abundance: NA; d_gene: NA; v_gene: TRBV30; j_gene: TRBJ2-7
CDR3nt: TGTGCCAGCAGAGGACAGGGGAATTCACCCCTCCACTTT; CDR3aa: CASRGQGNSPLHF; abundance: once; d_gene: TRBD1; v_gene: TRBV27; j_gene: TRBJ1-6
CDR3nt: TGTGCCACCGCGCTCCCGGGAGGCCTCCAAGAGACCCAGTACTTC; CDR3aa: CATALPGGLQETQYF; abundance: NA; d_gene: TRBD2; v_gene: TRBV15; j_gene: TRBJ2-5
CDR3nt: TGTGCCAGCAGTGAAGGACAAGAGCAGTACTTC; CDR3aa: CASSEGQEQYF; abundance: NA; d_gene: NA; v_gene: TRBV6-1; j_gene: TRBJ2-7
CDR3nt: TGTGCCACCAGTCGGGAGGGGGGCAATCAGCCCCAGCATTTT; CDR3aa: CATSREGGNQPQHF; abundance: NA; d_gene: NA; v_gene: TRBV24-1; j_gene: TRBJ1-5
CDR3nt: TGTGCCAGCACCATAGAGGTCGGGGTGGGTGAGCAGTTCTTC; CDR3aa: CASTIEVGVGEQFF; abundance: NA; d_gene: NA; v_gene: TRBV7-3; j_gene: TRBJ2-1
CDR3nt: TGTGCCAGCACTGAGCCGTGGATGAACACTGAAGCTTTCTTT; CDR3aa: CASTEPWMNTEAFF; abundance: NA; d_gene: NA; v_gene: TRBV28; j_gene: TRBJ1-1
CDR3nt: TGTGCCAGTAGTATAAGTAGCTCCCCTGATGTCTACTACAATGAGCAGTTCTTC; CDR3aa: CASSISSSPDVYYNEQFF; abundance: NA; d_gene: NA; v_gene: TRBV19; j_gene: TRBJ2-1
CDR3nt: TGCGCCAGCAGCCAAGGGACTATTCCGGACCGTCGGAATGAGCAGTTCTTC; CDR3aa: CASSQGTIPDRRNEQFF; abundance: NA; d_gene: NA; v_gene: TRBV4-1; j_gene: TRBJ2-1
CDR3nt: TGCGCCAGCAGATCCGGGACTAGCTCACAAACCCAGTACTTC; CDR3aa: CASRSGTSSQTQYF; abundance: NA; d_gene: TRBD2; v_gene: TRBV5-1; j_gene: TRBJ2-7
CDR3nt: TGCGCCAGCAGCCAGACTAGCGGGAACAATGAGCAGTTCTTC; CDR3aa: CASSQTSGNNEQFF; abundance: NA; d_gene: TRBD2; v_gene: TRBV5-1; j_gene: TRBJ2-1
CDR3nt: TGTGCCAGCAGTTACCAGGGTTTCACAGATACGCAGTATTTT; CDR3aa: CASSYQGFTDTQYF; abundance: once; d_gene: NA; v_gene: TRBV6-5; j_gene: TRBJ2-3
CDR3nt: TGTGCCAGCAGTTTCGCTTCGGCTAGCGGTAGCACAGATACGCAGTATTTT; CDR3aa: CASSFASASGSTDTQYF; abundance: NA; d_gene: TRBD2; v_gene: TRBV28; j_gene: TRBJ2-3
CDR3nt: TGTGCCAGCAGTTTAGATGGAGGGGGCCTCCGAAGAGAAAAACTGTTTTTT; CDR3aa: CASSLDGGGLRREKLFF; abundance: NA; d_gene: TRBD1; v_gene: TRBV27; j_gene: TRBJ1-4
CDR3nt: TGTGCCAGCAGCTGGGGTCATAGGTACGGTAGAGATACGGCCTACGAGCAGTACTTC; CDR3aa: CASSWGHRYGRDTAYEQYF; abundance: NA; d_gene: NA; v_gene: TRBV5-6; j_gene: TRBJ2-7
CDR3nt: TGTGCCAGCAGTTTATCTTCCAGGGCCTATGGCTACACCTTC; CDR3aa: CASSLSSRAYGYTF; abundance: NA; d_gene: NA; v_gene: TRBV27; j_gene: TRBJ1-2
CDR3nt: TGTGCCAGCACTATTCAGGGCCTCGACGCAGATACGCAGTATTTT; CDR3aa: CASTIQGLDADTQYF; abundance: NA; d_gene: NA; v_gene: TRBV2; j_gene: TRBJ2-3
CDR3nt: TGTGCCAGTACCCCCGACAGGCTAGCGGGAGGTACCGGGGAGCTGTTTTTT; CDR3aa: CASTPDRLAGGTGELFF; abundance: NA; d_gene: TRBD2; v_gene: TRBV19; j_gene: TRBJ2-2
CDR3nt: TGTGCCAGCAGCTTGGTGAACAGGAACACCGGGGAGCTGTTTTTT; CDR3aa: CASSLVNRNTGELFF; abundance: NA; d_gene: NA; v_gene: TRBV5-5; j_gene: TRBJ2-2
CDR3nt: TGTGCCATCAGTGACCTGGGACAGGGGTATGGCTACACCTTC; CDR3aa: CAISDLGQGYGYTF; abundance: NA; d_gene: TRBD1; v_gene: TRBV10-3; j_gene: TRBJ1-2
CDR3nt: TGTGCCAGCAGGTACGGACAGCTTCTCAATCAGCCCCAGCATTTT; CDR3aa: CASRYGQLLNQPQHF; abundance: NA; d_gene: NA; v_gene: TRBV28; j_gene: TRBJ1-5
CDR3nt: TGTGCCATCAGTGATGTGGGAGAGGCAGATACGCAGTATTTT; CDR3aa: CAISDVGEADTQYF; abundance: NA; d_gene: NA; v_gene: TRBV10-3; j_gene: TRBJ2-3
CDR3nt: TGTGCCAGCAGCCCACCCAGGGGGGTAGATTCACCCCTCCACTTT; CDR3aa: CASSPPRGVDSPLHF; abundance: NA; d_gene: TRBD1; v_gene: TRBV7-2; j_gene: TRBJ1-6
CDR3nt: TGTGCCAGCAGTTACTCCACGCAGGGTCTGGGCTATGGCTACACCTTC; CDR3aa: CASSYSTQGLGYGYTF; abundance: NA; d_gene: NA; v_gene: TRBV6-5; j_gene: TRBJ1-2
CDR3nt: TGTGCCAGCAGCAGGACTAGGACGGTTTCCTACGAGCAGTACTTC; CDR3aa: CASSRTRTVSYEQYF; abundance: NA; d_gene: TRBD2; v_gene: TRBV7-9; j_gene: TRBJ2-7
CDR3nt: TGTGCCAGCAGCCGGTCCCAGGGTATGCGGAACGAGCAGTACTTC; CDR3aa: CASSRSQGMRNEQYF; abundance: NA; d_gene: NA; v_gene: TRBV7-9; j_gene: TRBJ2-7
CDR3nt: TGTGCCAGCAGCGGGCGACAGGGGTTGGACACCGGGGAGCTGTTTTTT; CDR3aa: CASSGRQGLDTGELFF; abundance: NA; d_gene: TRBD1; v_gene: TRBV11-3; j_gene: TRBJ2-2
CDR3nt: TGCGCCAGCAGCCAATACAATGAAAAACTGTTTTTT; CDR3aa: CASSQYNEKLFF; abundance: NA; d_gene: NA; v_gene: TRBV4-1; j_gene: TRBJ1-4
CDR3nt: TGTGCCAGCAGCCCCCGGGGGAGGAGCCTCTACGAGCAGTACTTC; CDR3aa: CASSPRGRSLYEQYF; abundance: once; d_gene: NA; v_gene: TRBV7-8; j_gene: TRBJ2-7
CDR3nt: TGCGCCAGCAAATTACTCAGCTGGGACAATGAGCAGTTCTTC; CDR3aa: CASKLLSWDNEQFF; abundance: NA; d_gene: NA; v_gene: TRBV5-1; j_gene: TRBJ2-1
CDR3nt: TGTGCCAGCAGCTTGGCCGTTGCAGGGGGCTTTTCACCCCTCCACTTT; CDR3aa: CASSLAVAGGFSPLHF; abundance: once; d_gene: TRBD1; v_gene: TRBV5-4; j_gene: TRBJ1-6
CDR3nt: TGTGCCAGCAGTTCTCTCGATGGTGTAGCACTAGCGGGAGCGGGTAATGAGCAGTTCTTC; CDR3aa: CASSSLDGVALAGAGNEQFF; abundance: few; d_gene: TRBD2; v_gene: TRBV28; j_gene: TRBJ2-1
CDR3nt: TGTGCCAGCAGCCAGTCTACAGGATTCGAGCAGTACTTC; CDR3aa: CASSQSTGFEQYF; abundance: once; d_gene: NA; v_gene: TRBV7-3; j_gene: TRBJ2-7
CDR3nt: TGCAGCGTGGGACAGGGTTATGGCTACACCTTC; CDR3aa: CSVGQGYGYTF; abundance: NA; d_gene: TRBD1; v_gene: TRBV29-1; j_gene: TRBJ1-2
CDR3nt: TGTGCCAGCAGCCCAGGGTGGGACAGGGCAAATTCACCCCTCCACTTT; CDR3aa: CASSPGWDRANSPLHF; abundance: NA; d_gene: TRBD1; v_gene: TRBV27; j_gene: TRBJ1-6
CDR3nt: TGTGCCAGCAGCTTAGGAATGAAGAACACTGAAGCTTTCTTT; CDR3aa: CASSLGMKNTEAFF; abundance: NA; d_gene: NA; v_gene: TRBV13; j_gene: TRBJ1-1